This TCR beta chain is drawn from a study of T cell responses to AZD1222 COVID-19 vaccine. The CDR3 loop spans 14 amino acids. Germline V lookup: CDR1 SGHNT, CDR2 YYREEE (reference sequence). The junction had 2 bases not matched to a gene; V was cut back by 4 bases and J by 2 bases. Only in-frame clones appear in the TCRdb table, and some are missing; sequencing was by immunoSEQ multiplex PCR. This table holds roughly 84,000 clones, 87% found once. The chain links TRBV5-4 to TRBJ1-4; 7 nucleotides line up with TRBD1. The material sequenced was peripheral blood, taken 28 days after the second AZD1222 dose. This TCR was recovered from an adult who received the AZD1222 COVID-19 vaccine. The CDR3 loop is CASSIQGTNEKLFF. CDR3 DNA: TGTGCCAGCAGCATACAGGGGACTAATGAAAAACTGTTTTTT. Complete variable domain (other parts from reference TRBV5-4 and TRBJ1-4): ETGVTQSPTHLIKTRGQQVTLRCSSQSGHNTVSWYQQALGQGPQFIFQYYREEENGRGNFPPRFSGLQFPNYSSELNVNALELDDSALYLCASSIQGTNEKLFFGSGTQLSVL.